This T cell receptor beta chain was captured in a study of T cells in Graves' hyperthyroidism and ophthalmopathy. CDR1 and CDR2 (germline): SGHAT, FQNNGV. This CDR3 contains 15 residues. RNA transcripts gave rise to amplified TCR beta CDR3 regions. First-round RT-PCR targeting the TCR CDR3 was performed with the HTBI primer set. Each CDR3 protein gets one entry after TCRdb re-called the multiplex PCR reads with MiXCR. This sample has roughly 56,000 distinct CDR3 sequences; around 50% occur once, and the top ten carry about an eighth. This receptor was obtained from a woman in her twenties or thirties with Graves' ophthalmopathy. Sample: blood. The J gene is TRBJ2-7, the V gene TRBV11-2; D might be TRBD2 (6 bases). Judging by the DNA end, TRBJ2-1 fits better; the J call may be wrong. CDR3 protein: CASSLRAGSTDTQFF. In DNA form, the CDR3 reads TGTGCCAGCAGCTTACGGGCGGGGAGCACAGATACGCAGTTCTTC.